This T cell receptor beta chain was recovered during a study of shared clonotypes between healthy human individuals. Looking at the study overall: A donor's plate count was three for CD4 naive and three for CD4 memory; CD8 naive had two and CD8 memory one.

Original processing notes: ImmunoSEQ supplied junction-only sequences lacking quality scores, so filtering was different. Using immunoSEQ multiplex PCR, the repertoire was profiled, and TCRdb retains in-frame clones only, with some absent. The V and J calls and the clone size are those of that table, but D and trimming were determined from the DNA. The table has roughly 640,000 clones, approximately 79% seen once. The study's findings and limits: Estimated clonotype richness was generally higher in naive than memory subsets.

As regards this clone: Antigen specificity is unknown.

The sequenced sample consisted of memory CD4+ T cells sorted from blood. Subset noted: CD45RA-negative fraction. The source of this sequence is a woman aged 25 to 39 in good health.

The chain's CDR3 is CASGPQGGTYEQYF. The CDR3 bases are TGTGCCAGCGGGCCCCAGGGAGGAACCTACGAGCAGTACTTC. The gene calls are TRBV28 and TRBJ2-7; D possibly corresponds to TRBD2 (6 bases). Trimming stripped 8 bases from V and 2 bases from J, with 16 bases between. The CDR3 spans 14 residues. Per germline, CDR1 MDHEN and CDR2 SYDVKM. Drawing the rest from reference TRBV28 and TRBJ2-7, the complete variable domain is DVKVTQSSRYLVKRTGEKVFLECVQDMDHENMFWYRQDPGLGLRLIYFSYDVKMKEKGDIPEGYSVSREKKERFSLILESASTNQTSMYLCASGPQGGTYEQYFGPGTRLTVT.